This T cell receptor beta chain was recovered during a study of blood T cells in healthy people across ages. The CDR3 is 14 amino acids. The use of a sample-barcoded 5' primer and a J-beta primer mix characterized a second PCR of about 6 to 11 cycles. MiXCR, run by TCRdb on the 5' RACE reads, gives a single entry per CDR3 protein. The sample carries around 1,500,000 distinct CDR3 sequences, 42% recorded once. The clonotype was recovered from a woman aged 18-29 years in good health. The sample consisted of blood. The V and J genes are TRBV21-1 and TRBJ2-5. TRBV21-1 has pseudogene status. The CDR3, as DNA: TGTGCCAGCTACTACGATGTAATACAAGAGACCCAGTACTTC. It yields the protein CASYYDVIQETQYF.